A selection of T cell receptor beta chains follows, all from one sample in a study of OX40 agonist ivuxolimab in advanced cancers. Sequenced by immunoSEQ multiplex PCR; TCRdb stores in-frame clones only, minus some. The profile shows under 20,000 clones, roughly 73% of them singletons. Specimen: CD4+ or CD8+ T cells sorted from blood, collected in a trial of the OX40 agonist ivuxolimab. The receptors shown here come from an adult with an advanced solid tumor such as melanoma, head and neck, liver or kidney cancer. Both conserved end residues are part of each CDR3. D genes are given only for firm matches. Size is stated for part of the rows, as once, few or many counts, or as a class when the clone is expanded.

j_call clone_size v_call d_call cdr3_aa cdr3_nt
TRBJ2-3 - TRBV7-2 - CASSPRSRGTDTQYF TGTGCCAGCAGCCCTCGATCAAGGGGCACAGATACGCAGTATTTT
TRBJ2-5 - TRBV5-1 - CASSLSEGPETQYF TGCGCCAGCAGCTTGTCTGAGGGCCCTGAGACCCAGTACTTC
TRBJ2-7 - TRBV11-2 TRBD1 CASSLPTTGEQYF TGTGCCAGCAGCTTACCGACGACAGGGGAGCAGTACTTC
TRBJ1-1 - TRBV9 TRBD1 CASSVSAGGSLDTEAFF TGTGCCAGCAGCGTATCGGCAGGGGGTAGTTTGGACACTGAAGCTTTCTTT
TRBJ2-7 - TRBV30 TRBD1 CAWSGLRTGGPYEQYF TGTGCCTGGAGTGGCCTCCGGACAGGGGGCCCCTACGAGCAGTACTTC
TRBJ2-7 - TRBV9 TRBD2 CASSSAGAPYEQYF TGTGCCAGCAGCTCAGCGGGAGCCCCCTACGAGCAGTACTTC
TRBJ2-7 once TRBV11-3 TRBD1 CASSLRDSYEQYF TGTGCCAGCAGCTTAAGGGACAGCTACGAGCAGTACTTC
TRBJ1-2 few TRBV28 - CASSPTTGVPYGYTF TGTGCCAGCAGTCCAACGACAGGAGTTCCCTATGGCTACACCTTC
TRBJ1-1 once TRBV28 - CASSFSRGNTEAFF TGTGCCAGCAGTTTTTCAAGGGGGAACACTGAAGCTTTCTTT
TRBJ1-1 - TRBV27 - CASSKGAQVTEAFF TGTGCCAGCAGTAAAGGAGCACAAGTCACTGAAGCTTTCTTT
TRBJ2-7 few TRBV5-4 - CASSADRAHEQYF TGTGCCAGCAGCGCCGACCGCGCCCACGAGCAGTACTTC
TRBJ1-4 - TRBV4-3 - CASSQDRRAGEKLFF TGCGCCAGCAGCCAAGATAGAAGGGCTGGAGAAAAACTGTTTTTT
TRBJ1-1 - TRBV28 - CASSWHSNTEAFF TGTGCCAGCAGTTGGCATTCGAACACTGAAGCTTTCTTT
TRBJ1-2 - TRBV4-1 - CASSQDAGTLGGYGYTF TGCGCCAGCAGCCAAGATGCCGGGACCCTAGGGGGGTATGGCTACACCTTC
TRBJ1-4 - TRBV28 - CASSLKGRTTNEKLFF TGTGCCAGCAGTCTAAAGGGCCGAACAACTAATGAAAAACTGTTTTTT
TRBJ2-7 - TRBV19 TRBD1 CASSAGTGSPYEQYF TGTGCCAGTTCGGCCGGGACAGGCTCACCCTACGAGCAGTACTTC
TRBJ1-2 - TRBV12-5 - CASGLPWGGLHGYTF TGTGCTAGTGGTCTTCCTTGGGGCGGGCTTCATGGCTACACCTTC
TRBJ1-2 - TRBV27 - CASSFSHSPPNYGYTF TGTGCCAGCAGTTTTTCCCATTCGCCCCCTAACTATGGCTACACCTTC
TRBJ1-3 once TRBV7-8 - CASSRWASGAGNTIYF TGTGCCAGCAGCAGATGGGCGTCGGGGGCGGGAAACACCATATATTTT
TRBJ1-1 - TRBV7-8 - CASSFGGMNTEAFF TGTGCCAGCAGCTTCGGGGGTATGAACACTGAAGCTTTCTTT
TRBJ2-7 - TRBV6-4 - CASGRTFSYEQYF TGTGCCAGCGGGAGGACTTTCTCCTACGAGCAGTACTTC
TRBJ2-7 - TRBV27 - CASASHGSSYEQYF TGTGCCAGCGCCTCTCACGGAAGCTCCTACGAGCAGTACTTC
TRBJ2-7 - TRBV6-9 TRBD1 CASSSTTGGVYEQYF TGTGCCAGCAGTTCCACTACAGGGGGTGTCTACGAGCAGTACTTC
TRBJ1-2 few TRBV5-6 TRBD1 CASSRQGDYGYTF TGTGCCAGCAGCAGACAGGGGGACTATGGCTACACCTTC
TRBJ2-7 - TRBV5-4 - CASSLEQANSYEQYF TGTGCCAGCAGCTTGGAACAGGCGAACTCCTACGAGCAGTACTTC
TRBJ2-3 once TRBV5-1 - CASSLTSLNTDTQYF TGCGCCAGCAGCTTGACTAGCCTTAATACAGATACGCAGTATTTT
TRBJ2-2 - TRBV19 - CASTIGTLGSGELFF TGTGCCAGTACCATAGGTACCTTAGGGTCCGGGGAGCTGTTTTTT
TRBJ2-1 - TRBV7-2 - CASSPRVREQFF TGTGCCAGCAGCCCCCGAGTACGGGAGCAGTTCTTC
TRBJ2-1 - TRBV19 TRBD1 CASSIRGQGAYNEQFF TGTGCCAGTAGTATACGGGGACAGGGCGCCTACAATGAGCAGTTCTTC
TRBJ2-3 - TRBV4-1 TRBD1 CASSPTGPSGDTQYF TGCGCCAGCAGCCCGACAGGGCCTTCGGGAGATACGCAGTATTTT
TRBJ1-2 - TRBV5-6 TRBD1 CASSLDRGTYYGYTF TGTGCCAGCAGCCTAGACAGGGGGACTTACTATGGCTACACCTTC
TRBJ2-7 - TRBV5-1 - CASSRVVRGSYEQYF TGCGCCAGCAGCCGAGTCGTAAGAGGCTCCTACGAGCAGTACTTC
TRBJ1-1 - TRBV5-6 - CASSLGAGMPTEAFF TGTGCCAGCAGCTTGGGGGCAGGGATGCCCACTGAAGCTTTCTTT
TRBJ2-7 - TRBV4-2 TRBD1 CASSPEGTGGIYEQYF TGTGCCAGCAGCCCCGAGGGGACAGGGGGCATCTACGAGCAGTACTTC
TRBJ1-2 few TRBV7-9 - CASSLVGLNYYGYTF TGTGCCAGCAGCTTAGTGGGCTTGAATTACTATGGCTACACCTTC
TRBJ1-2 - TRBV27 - CASSLAGAESGYTF TGTGCCAGCAGTTTGGCAGGGGCTGAGTCCGGCTACACCTTC
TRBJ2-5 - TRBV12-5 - CASGSSATKQETQYF TGTGCTAGTGGTTCTAGCGCCACTAAACAAGAGACCCAGTACTTC
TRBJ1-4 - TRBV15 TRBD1 CATSRDRGAEKLFF TGTGCCACCAGCAGGGACAGGGGCGCTGAAAAACTGTTTTTT
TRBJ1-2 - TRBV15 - CATSRDREGAARGYTF TGTGCCACCAGCAGAGATAGGGAAGGGGCCGCGCGTGGCTACACCTTC
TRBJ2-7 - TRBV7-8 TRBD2 CASSPPTSGSYEQYF TGTGCCAGCAGCCCTCCGACTAGCGGCTCCTACGAGCAGTACTTC
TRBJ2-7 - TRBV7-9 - CASARGGEWPYEQYF TGTGCCAGCGCCCGCGGAGGAGAATGGCCCTACGAGCAGTACTTC
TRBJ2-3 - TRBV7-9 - CASSLTGSLTDTQYF TGTGCCAGCAGCTTGACGGGGAGTCTCACAGATACGCAGTATTTT
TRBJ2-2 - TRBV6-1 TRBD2 CASSEWGTSGPNTGELFF TGTGCCAGCAGTGAATGGGGGACTAGCGGACCAAACACCGGGGAGCTGTTTTTT
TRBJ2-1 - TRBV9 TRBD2 CASSGLAGQYNEQFF TGTGCCAGCAGCGGCCTAGCGGGGCAATACAATGAGCAGTTCTTC
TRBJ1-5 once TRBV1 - CTSSRNPGPNQPQHF TGCACCAGCAGCCGGAATCCGGGGCCTAATCAGCCCCAGCATTTT
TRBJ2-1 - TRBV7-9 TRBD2 CASSLGLAGGSSYNEQFF TGTGCCAGCAGCTTAGGACTAGCGGGGGGCAGCTCCTACAATGAGCAGTTCTTC